The rows below give T cell receptor beta chains drawn from one sample of a study of OX40 agonist ivuxolimab in advanced cancers. The data were produced by immunoSEQ multiplex PCR, yet TCRdb's version contains in-frame clones alone and is incomplete. The sample shows roughly 60,000 clones, around nine tenths of them seen only once. The sample consisted of CD4+ or CD8+ T cells sorted from blood, taken in a trial of the OX40 agonist ivuxolimab. These receptors all come from an adult with an advanced solid tumor such as melanoma, head and neck, liver or kidney cancer. Each CDR3 is given with its conserved first and last residue. Fields, in order: D gene, clone size, J gene, V gene, CDR3 protein, CDR3 DNA. D genes are given only for firm matches. Clone size is not always given. Where it is, it says once, few, many or a class for expanded clones.

>TRBD2|NA|TRBJ2-7|TRBV7-6
CASSLVAGEDEQYF
TGTGCCAGCAGCTTAGTGGCGGGAGAAGACGAGCAGTACTTC
>NA|NA|TRBJ2-5|TRBV14
CASSPSELYQETQYF
TGTGCCAGCAGTCCCAGCGAGCTGTACCAAGAGACCCAGTACTTC
>TRBD1|NA|TRBJ2-7|TRBV10-3
CAIRPGQGPLSSYEQYF
TGTGCCATCAGGCCGGGACAGGGCCCGTTGAGCTCCTACGAGCAGTACTTC
>NA|NA|TRBJ2-5|TRBV30
CAWMGARYQETQYF
TGTGCCTGGATGGGGGCCCGGTACCAAGAGACCCAGTACTTC
>NA|NA|TRBJ1-2|TRBV7-9
CASSTDGSFHYGYTF
TGTGCCAGCAGTACGGACGGCTCCTTCCACTATGGCTACACCTTC
>TRBD2|NA|TRBJ2-7|TRBV30
CAWSPGGYEQYF
TGTGCCTGGAGCCCGGGGGGCTACGAGCAGTACTTC
>NA|NA|TRBJ2-3|TRBV19
CASTSFHGTLTDTQYF
TGTGCCAGTACCTCTTTCCATGGGACCCTCACAGATACGCAGTATTTT
>TRBD2|NA|TRBJ2-2|TRBV27
CASSYSGRTGELFF
TGTGCCAGCAGTTACAGCGGGAGGACCGGGGAGCTGTTTTTT
>NA|few|TRBJ2-1|TRBV19
CASSYREPSYNEQFF
TGTGCCAGTAGTTATCGGGAACCCTCCTACAATGAGCAGTTCTTC
>NA|NA|TRBJ2-1|TRBV28
CASSPAGPNEQFF
TGTGCCAGCAGTCCCGCGGGACCCAATGAGCAGTTCTTC
>TRBD2|NA|TRBJ2-1|TRBV11-3
CASSFSGSSYNEQFF
TGTGCCAGCAGTTTCAGCGGGAGCTCCTACAATGAGCAGTTCTTC
>NA|NA|TRBJ2-7|TRBV27
CASGDTTYEQYF
TGTGCCAGCGGTGACACTACCTACGAGCAGTACTTC
>TRBD2|NA|TRBJ2-3|TRBV10-3
CATTGEGPDTQYF
TGTGCCACCACGGGGGAGGGCCCAGATACGCAGTATTTT
>NA|NA|TRBJ2-1|TRBV5-6
CASSWGAGVNYNEQFF
TGTGCCAGCAGCTGGGGGGCGGGAGTTAACTACAATGAGCAGTTCTTC
>NA|NA|TRBJ2-7|TRBV7-2
CASSPLGVNEQYF
TGTGCCAGCAGCCCCCTCGGGGTGAACGAGCAGTACTTC
>NA|few|TRBJ1-5|TRBV19
CASSPRQSNQPQHF
TGTGCCAGTAGTCCCCGACAGAGCAATCAGCCCCAGCATTTT
>NA|NA|TRBJ2-6|TRBV7-9
CASSQIWVSGANVLTF
TGTGCCAGCAGCCAAATCTGGGTGTCTGGGGCCAACGTCCTGACTTTC
>NA|NA|TRBJ2-6|TRBV9
CASSVGGVSGANVLTF
TGTGCCAGCAGCGTAGGGGGAGTCTCTGGGGCCAACGTCCTGACTTTC
>TRBD1|NA|TRBJ1-1|TRBV7-9
CASSLPGTGGLEAFF
TGTGCCAGCAGCTTACCCGGGACAGGGGGCCTTGAAGCTTTCTTT
>TRBD2|NA|TRBJ2-7|TRBV11-2
CASSYGLADSYEQYF
TGTGCCAGCAGCTACGGACTAGCAGACTCCTACGAGCAGTACTTC
>NA|NA|TRBJ2-3|TRBV5-1
CAASAGSNTDTQYF
TGCGCCGCCTCTGCGGGATCGAACACAGATACGCAGTATTTT
>NA|NA|TRBJ2-1|TRBV10-1
CASSDHPREAYNEQFF
TGCGCCAGCAGTGATCACCCACGAGAGGCCTACAATGAGCAGTTCTTC
>NA|NA|TRBJ2-7|TRBV9
CASSITRHSYEQYF
TGTGCCAGCAGCATAACTAGGCACTCCTACGAGCAGTACTTC
>NA|NA|TRBJ2-5|TRBV7-9
CASSLAAGTTGTQYF
TGTGCCAGCAGCTTAGCAGCCGGGACAACGGGGACCCAGTACTTC
>NA|NA|TRBJ2-7|TRBV7-8
CASSLEARTGAVNEQYF
TGTGCCAGCAGCTTAGAGGCGCGGACTGGGGCTGTCAACGAGCAGTACTTC
>NA|NA|TRBJ2-1|TRBV18
CASSPPSSMVYNEQFF
TGTGCCAGCTCACCACCCTCCTCTATGGTCTACAATGAGCAGTTCTTC
>NA|once|TRBJ2-1|TRBV9
CASSPSGGINYNEQFF
TGTGCCAGCAGCCCCAGTGGCGGGATCAACTACAATGAGCAGTTCTTC
>TRBD2|NA|TRBJ2-3|TRBV13
CASSLGAGGPSTDTQYF
TGTGCCAGCAGCTTGGGAGCGGGAGGGCCTAGCACAGATACGCAGTATTTT
>TRBD1|NA|TRBJ2-7|TRBV10-3
CAISDQDRGNEQYF
TGTGCCATCAGCGACCAGGACAGGGGGAACGAGCAGTACTTC
>NA|NA|TRBJ2-5|TRBV7-2
CASSLGGQHQETQYF
TGTGCCAGCAGCTTAGGCGGACAGCACCAAGAGACCCAGTACTTC
>NA|NA|TRBJ1-2|TRBV30
CAWNEGYGYGYTF
TGTGCCTGGAACGAGGGATATGGCTATGGCTACACCTTC
>TRBD2|NA|TRBJ2-3|TRBV10-3
CAITSGRVTDTQYF
TGTGCCATAACTAGCGGGAGGGTCACAGATACGCAGTATTTT
>NA|NA|TRBJ2-7|TRBV19
CASSIGGGYEQYF
TGTGCCAGTAGTATAGGCGGCGGCTACGAGCAGTACTTC
>NA|NA|TRBJ1-5|TRBV7-6
CASSLDGSNQPQHF
TGTGCCAGCAGCTTAGACGGATCGAATCAGCCCCAGCATTTT
>NA|NA|TRBJ1-5|TRBV11-2
CASSLDLDSRNQPQHF
TGTGCCAGCAGCTTAGATCTGGACAGCCGCAATCAGCCCCAGCATTTT
>NA|NA|TRBJ1-3|TRBV19
CASSPSLRGYSGNTIYF
TGTGCCAGTAGTCCAAGCCTTCGGGGCTACTCTGGAAACACCATATATTTT
>NA|NA|TRBJ1-3|TRBV28
CASRDGTFSGNTIYF
TGTGCCAGCAGAGACGGAACGTTCTCTGGAAACACCATATATTTT
>NA|NA|TRBJ1-3|TRBV6-5
CASRVTGRGNTIYF
TGTGCCAGCAGAGTCACCGGGAGGGGAAACACCATATATTTT
>NA|NA|TRBJ1-1|TRBV19
CASSIDAGRLTEAFF
TGTGCCAGTAGTATAGATGCAGGGAGGCTTACTGAAGCTTTCTTT
>NA|NA|TRBJ2-1|TRBV27
CASSLTGVYNEQFF
TGTGCCAGCAGTCTGACAGGAGTCTACAATGAGCAGTTCTTC